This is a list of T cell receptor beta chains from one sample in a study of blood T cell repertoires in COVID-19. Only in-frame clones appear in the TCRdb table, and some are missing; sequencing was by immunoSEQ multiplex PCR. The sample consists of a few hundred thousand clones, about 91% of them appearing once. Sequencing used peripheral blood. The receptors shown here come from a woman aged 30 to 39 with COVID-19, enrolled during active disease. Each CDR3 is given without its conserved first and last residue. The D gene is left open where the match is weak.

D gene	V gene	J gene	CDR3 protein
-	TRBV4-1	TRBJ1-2	ASSQTHGDGYT
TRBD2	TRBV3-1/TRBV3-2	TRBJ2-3	ASSQVASGVGTQY
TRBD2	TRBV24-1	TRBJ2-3	ATSVRGGRGTDTQY
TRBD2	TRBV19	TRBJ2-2	ASSIVGYPSGGPADTGELF
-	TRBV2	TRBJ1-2	ASSDRQNYGYT
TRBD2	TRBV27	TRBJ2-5	ASRRLAGQETQY
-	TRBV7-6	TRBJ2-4	ASAPWGPQVAKNIQY
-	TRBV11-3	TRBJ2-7	ASSFSHSYEQY
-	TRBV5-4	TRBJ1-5	ASSPDIGGNQPQH
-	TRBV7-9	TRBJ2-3	ASSQRGTGTDTQY
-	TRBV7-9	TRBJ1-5	ASSLAQGTQH
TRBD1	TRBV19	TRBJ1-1	ASRSGQGRGATEAF
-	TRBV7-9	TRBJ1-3	ASSSPIEGNTIY
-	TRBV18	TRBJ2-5	ASSPPGQGGEETQY
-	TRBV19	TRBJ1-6	ASSPRLEYSPLH
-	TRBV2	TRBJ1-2	ASRTGPGDYGYT
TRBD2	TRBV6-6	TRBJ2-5	AGRPGTSAEETQY
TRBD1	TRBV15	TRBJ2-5	ATSDAPGQPNQETQY
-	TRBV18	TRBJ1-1	ASSPSGGNTEAF
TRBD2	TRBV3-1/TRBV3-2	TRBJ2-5	ASSRERGGQKTQY
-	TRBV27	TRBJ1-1	ASSLKGANSNTEAF
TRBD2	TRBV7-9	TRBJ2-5	ASSHPIAGGQETQY
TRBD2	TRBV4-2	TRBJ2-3	ASSHATSAGPDTQY
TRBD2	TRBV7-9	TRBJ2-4	ASSHSSGGALKNIQY
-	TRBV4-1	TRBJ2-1	ASSQEQGSYNEQF
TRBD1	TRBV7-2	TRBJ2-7	ASSADRGGYEQY
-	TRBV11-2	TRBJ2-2	ASSLALNTGELF
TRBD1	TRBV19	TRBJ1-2	ASSIRQGEYT
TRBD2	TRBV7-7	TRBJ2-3	ASSLGAGGAGGADTQY
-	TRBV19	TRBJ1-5	ASRQGGGINQPQH
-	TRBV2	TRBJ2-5	ASKALEWY
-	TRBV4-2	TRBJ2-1	ASSQDRGSYNEQF
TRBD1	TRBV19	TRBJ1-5	ASSIAGGLNQPQH
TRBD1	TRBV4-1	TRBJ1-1	ASSLGTGPMNTEAF
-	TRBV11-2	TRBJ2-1	ASSSARNEQF
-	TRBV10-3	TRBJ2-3	AISEGRGGTDTQY
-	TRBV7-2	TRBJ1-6	ASSRTGYSPLH